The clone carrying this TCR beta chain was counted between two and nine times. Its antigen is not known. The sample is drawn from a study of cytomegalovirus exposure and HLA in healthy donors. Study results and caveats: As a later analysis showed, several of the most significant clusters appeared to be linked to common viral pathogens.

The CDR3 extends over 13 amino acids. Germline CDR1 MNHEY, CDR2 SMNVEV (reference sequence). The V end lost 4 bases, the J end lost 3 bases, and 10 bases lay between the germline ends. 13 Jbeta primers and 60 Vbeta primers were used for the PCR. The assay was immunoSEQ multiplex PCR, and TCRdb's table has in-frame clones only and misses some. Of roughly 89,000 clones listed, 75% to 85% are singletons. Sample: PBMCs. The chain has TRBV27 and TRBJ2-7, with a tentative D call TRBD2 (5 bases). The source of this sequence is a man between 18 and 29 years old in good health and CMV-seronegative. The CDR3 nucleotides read TGTGCCAGCAGTTCCCGGGGTAGCTACGAGCAGTACTTC. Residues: CASSSRGSYEQYF.